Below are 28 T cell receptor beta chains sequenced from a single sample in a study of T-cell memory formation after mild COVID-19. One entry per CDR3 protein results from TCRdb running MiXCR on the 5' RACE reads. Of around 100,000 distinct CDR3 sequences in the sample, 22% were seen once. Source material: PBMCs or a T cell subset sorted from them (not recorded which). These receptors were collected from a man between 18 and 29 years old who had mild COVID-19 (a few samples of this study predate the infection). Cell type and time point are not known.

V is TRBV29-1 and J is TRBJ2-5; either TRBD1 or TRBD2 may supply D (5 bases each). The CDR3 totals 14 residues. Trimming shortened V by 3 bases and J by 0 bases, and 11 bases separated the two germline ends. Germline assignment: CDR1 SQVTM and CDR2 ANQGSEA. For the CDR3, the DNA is TGCAGCGTTGACGGGGACCGCGACCAAGAGACCCAGTACTTC. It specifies CSVDGDRDQETQYF.

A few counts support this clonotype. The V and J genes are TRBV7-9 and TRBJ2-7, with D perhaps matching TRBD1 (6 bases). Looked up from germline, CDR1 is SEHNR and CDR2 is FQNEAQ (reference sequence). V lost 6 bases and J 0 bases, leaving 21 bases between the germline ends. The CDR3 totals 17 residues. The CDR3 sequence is CASSQIPKTGFSYEQYF. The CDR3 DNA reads TGTGCCAGCAGTCAAATCCCGAAGACAGGCTTCTCCTACGAGCAGTACTTC.

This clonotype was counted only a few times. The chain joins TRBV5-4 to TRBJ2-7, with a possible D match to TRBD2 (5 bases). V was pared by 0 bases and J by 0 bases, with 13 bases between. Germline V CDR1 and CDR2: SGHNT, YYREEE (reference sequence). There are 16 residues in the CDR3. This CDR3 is CASSLARGYLSYEQYV. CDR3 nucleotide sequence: TGTGCCAGCAGCTTGGCACGGGGATACCTCTCCTACGAGCAGTACGTC.

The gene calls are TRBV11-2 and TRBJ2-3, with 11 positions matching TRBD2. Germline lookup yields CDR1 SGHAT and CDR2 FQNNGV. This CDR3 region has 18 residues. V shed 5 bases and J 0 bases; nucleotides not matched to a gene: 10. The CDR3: CASSGGTSGALSTDTQYF. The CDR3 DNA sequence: TGTGCCAGCAGCGGCGGGACTAGCGGAGCTCTTAGCACAGATACGCAGTATTTT. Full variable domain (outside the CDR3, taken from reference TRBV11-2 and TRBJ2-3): EAGVAQSPRYKIIEKRQSVAFWCNPISGHATLYWYQQILGQGPKLLIQFQNNGVVDDSQLPKDRFSAERLKGVDSTLKIQPAKLEDSAVYLCASSGGTSGALSTDTQYFGPGTRLTVL.

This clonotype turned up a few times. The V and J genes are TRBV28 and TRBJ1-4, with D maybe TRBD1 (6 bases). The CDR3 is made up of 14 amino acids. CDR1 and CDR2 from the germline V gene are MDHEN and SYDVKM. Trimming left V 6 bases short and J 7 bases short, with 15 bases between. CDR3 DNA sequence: TGTGCCAGCAGCCTGAGGGGGGGGATTGAAAAACTGTTTTTT. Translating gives CASSLRGGIEKLFF.

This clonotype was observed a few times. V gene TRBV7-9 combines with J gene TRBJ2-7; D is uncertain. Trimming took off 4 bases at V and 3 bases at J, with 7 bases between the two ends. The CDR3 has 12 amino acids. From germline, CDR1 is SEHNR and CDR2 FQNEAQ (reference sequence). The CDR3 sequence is CASSSEVYEQYF. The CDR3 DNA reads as TGTGCCAGCAGCTCCGAGGTCTACGAGCAGTACTTC.

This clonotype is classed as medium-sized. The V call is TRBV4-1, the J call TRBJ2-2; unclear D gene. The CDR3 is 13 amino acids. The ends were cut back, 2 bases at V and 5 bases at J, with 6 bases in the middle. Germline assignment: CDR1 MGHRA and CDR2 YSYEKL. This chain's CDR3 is CASSQTDTGELFF. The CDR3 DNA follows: TGCGCCAGCAGCCAAACCGATACCGGGGAGCTGTTTTTT.

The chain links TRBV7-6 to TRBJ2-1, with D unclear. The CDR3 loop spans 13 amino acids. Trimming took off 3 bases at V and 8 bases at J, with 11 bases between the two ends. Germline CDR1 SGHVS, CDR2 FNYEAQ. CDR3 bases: TGTGCCAGCAGCTTGGCCAGACGCGATGAGCAGTTCTTC. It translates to CASSLARRDEQFF.

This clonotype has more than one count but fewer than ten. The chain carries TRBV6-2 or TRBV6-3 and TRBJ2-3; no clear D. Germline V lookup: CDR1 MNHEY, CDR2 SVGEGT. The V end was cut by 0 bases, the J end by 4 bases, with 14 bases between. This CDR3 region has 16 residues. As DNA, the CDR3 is TGTGCCAGCAGTTACTCGTTAAAGGGCGACCCAGATACGCAGTATTTT. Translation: CASSYSLKGDPDTQYF.

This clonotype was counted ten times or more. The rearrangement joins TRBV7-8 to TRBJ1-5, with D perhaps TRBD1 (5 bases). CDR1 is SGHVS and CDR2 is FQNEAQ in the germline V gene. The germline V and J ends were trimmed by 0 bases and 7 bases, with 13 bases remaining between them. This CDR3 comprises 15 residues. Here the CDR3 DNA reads TGTGCCAGCAGCTTAGCGGTTGGGGGGAACCAGCCCCAGCATTTT. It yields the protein CASSLAVGGNQPQHF.

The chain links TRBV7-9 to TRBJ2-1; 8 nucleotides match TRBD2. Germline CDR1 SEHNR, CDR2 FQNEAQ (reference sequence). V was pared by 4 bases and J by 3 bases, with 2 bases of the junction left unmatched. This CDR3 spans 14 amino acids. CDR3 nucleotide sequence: TGTGCCAGCAGCTATAGCGGGGTCTACAATGAGCAGTTCTTC. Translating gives CASSYSGVYNEQFF.

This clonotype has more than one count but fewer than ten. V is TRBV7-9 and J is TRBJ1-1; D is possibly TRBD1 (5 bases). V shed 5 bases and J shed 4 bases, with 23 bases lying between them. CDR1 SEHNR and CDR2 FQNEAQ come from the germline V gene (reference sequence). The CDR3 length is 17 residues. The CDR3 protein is CASSLNLILDSFTEAFF. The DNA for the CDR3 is TGTGCCAGCAGCCTAAACCTAATCCTTGACAGCTTCACTGAAGCTTTCTTT.

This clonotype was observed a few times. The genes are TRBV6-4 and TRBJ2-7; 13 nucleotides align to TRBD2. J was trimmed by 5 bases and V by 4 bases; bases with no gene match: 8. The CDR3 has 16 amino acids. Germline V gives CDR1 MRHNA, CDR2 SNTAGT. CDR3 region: CASSATSGGEVDEQYF. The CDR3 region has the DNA TGTGCCAGCAGTGCTACTAGCGGGGGGGAAGTGGACGAGCAGTACTTC.

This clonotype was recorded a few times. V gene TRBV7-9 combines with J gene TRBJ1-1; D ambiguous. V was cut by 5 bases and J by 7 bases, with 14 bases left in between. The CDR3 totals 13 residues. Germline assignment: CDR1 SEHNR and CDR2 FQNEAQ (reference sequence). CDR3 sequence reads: CASSAWVRNEAFF. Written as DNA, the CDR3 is TGTGCCAGCAGCGCCTGGGTGAGGAATGAAGCTTTCTTT. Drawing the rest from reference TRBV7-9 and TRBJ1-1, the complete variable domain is DTGVSQNPRHKITKRGQNVTFRCDPISEHNRLYWYRQTLGQGPEFLTYFQNEAQLEKSRLLSDRFSAERPKGSFSTLEIQRTEQGDSAMYLCASSAWVRNEAFFGQGTRLTVV.

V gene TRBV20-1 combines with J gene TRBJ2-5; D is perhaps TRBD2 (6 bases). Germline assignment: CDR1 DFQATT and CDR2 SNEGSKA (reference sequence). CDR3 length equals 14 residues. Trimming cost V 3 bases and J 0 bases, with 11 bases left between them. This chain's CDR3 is CSARRGLDQETQYF. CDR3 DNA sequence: TGCAGTGCTAGGAGGGGACTGGACCAAGAGACCCAGTACTTC.

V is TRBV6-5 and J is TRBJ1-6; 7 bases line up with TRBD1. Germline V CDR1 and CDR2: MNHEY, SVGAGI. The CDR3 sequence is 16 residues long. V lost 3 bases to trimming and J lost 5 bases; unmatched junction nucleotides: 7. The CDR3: CASSYMGGQNNSPLHF. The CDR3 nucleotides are TGTGCCAGCAGTTATATGGGGGGACAGAATAATTCACCCCTCCACTTT.

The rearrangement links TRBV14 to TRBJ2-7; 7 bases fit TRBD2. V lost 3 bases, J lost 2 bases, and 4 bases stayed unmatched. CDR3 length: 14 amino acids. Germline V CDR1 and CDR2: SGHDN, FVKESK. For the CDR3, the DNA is TGTGCCAGCAGCCACGGCGGGGGTACCTACGAGCAGTACTTC. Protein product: CASSHGGGTYEQYF. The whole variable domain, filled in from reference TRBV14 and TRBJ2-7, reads EAGVTQFPSHSVIEKGQTVTLRCDPISGHDNLYWYRRVMGKEIKFLLHFVKESKQDESGMPNNRFLAERTGGTYSTLKVQPAELEDSGVYFCASSHGGGTYEQYFGPGTRLTVT.

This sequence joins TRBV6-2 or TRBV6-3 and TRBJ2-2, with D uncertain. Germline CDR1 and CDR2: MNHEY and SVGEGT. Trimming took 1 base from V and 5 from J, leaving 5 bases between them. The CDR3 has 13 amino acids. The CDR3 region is CASSYYQTGELFF. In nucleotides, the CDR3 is TGTGCCAGCAGTTACTATCAAACCGGGGAGCTGTTTTTT.

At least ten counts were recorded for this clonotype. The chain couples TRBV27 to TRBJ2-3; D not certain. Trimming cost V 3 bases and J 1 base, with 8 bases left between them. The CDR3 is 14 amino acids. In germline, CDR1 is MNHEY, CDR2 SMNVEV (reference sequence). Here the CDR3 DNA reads TGTGCCAGCAGTTTTGGGCTGGGCACAGATACGCAGTATTTT. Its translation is CASSFGLGTDTQYF.

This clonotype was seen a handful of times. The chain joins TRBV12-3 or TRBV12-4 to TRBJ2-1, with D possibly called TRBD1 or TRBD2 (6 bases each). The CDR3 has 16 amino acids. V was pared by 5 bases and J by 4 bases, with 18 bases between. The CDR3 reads CASSLGGGPRYNEQFF. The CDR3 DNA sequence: TGTGCCAGCAGTCTTGGAGGGGGGCCCCGGTACAATGAGCAGTTCTTC.

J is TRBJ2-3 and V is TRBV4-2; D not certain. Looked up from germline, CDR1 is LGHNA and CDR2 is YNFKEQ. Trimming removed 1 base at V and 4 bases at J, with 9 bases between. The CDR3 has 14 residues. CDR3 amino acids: CASSQGGGADTQYF. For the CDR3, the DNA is TGTGCCAGCAGCCAAGGGGGTGGGGCAGATACGCAGTATTTT.

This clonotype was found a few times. CDR3 coding DNA: TGTGCCACTTCACTGGGGTTATGGGCCTATAATTCACCCCTCCACTTT. The encoded protein is CATSLGLWAYNSPLHF. The V gene is TRBV18, the J gene TRBJ1-6; D remains unclear. CDR1 KGHSH and CDR2 LQKENI come from the germline V gene. The length of the CDR3 is 16 residues. The V gene lost 10 bases and the J gene lost 2 bases, with 18 bases spanning the gap.

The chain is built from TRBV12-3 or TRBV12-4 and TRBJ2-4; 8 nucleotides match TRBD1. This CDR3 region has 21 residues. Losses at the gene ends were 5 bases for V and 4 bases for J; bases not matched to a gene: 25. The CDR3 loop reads CASSATGAGPEAPSWKNIQYF. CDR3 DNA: TGTGCCAGCAGTGCGACAGGGGCAGGACCTGAAGCCCCATCGTGGAAAAACATTCAGTACTTC.

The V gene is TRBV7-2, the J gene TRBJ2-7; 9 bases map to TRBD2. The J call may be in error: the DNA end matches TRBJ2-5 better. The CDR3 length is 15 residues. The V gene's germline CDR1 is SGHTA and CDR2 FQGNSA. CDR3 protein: CASSRSGGTGETQYF. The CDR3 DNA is TGTGCCAGCAGCCGAAGCGGGGGGACCGGGGAGACCCAGTACTTC.

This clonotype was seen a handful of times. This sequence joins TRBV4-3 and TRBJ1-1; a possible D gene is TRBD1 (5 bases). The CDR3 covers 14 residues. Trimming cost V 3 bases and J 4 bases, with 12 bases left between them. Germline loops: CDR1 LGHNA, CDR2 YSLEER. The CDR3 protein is CASSHPGLLTEAFF. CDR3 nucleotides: TGCGCCAGCAGCCATCCGGGACTGCTCACTGAAGCTTTCTTT.

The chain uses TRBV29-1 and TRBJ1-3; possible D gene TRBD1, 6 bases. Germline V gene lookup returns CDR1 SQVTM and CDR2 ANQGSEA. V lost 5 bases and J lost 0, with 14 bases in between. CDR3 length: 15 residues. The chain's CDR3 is CSVNGGHGSGNTIYF. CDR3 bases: TGCAGCGTTAACGGGGGGCACGGCTCTGGAAACACCATATATTTT.

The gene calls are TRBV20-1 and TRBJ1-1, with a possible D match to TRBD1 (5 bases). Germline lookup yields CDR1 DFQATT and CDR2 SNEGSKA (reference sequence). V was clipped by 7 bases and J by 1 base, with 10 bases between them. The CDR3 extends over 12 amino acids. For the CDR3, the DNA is TGCAGTGTTCTCCAGGGGAACACTGAAGCTTTCTTT. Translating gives CSVLQGNTEAFF.

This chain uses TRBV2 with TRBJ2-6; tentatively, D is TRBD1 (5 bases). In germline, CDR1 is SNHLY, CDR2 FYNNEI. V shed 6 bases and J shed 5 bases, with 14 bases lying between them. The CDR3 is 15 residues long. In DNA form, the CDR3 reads TGTGCCAGCAGGGCCGACAGTCTCTGGGCCAACGTCCTGACTTTC. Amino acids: CASRADSLWANVLTF.